The 12 T cell receptor beta chains reported below all come from one sample, sequenced in a study of human thymus T cells (dated by TCRdb to 2018 to 2021). The thymus tissue came from surgical resects taken out during corrective cardiac surgery. Libraries were made using the immunoSEQ multiplex PCR assay. In TCRdb, the immuneACCESS table is reduced to in-frame sequences with V and J assigned. These tables do not hold every clone; where another copy was compared, an unresolved V gene accounts for under half, and the others remain unexplained. In this sample the table shows about 130,000 clones, around 94% of which occur a single time. Jointly, the top ten make up more than 0.02% of the sample. The sequenced material came from thymus tissue. These receptors came from a boy younger than two with a congenital heart defect but otherwise immunologically healthy.

The chain employs TRBV6-1 and TRBJ1-5; 7 nucleotides align to TRBD1. Germline V gene sequence: CDR1 MNHNS, CDR2 SASEGT. CDR3 length: 12 residues. J was trimmed by 7 bases and V by 4 bases; bases with no gene match: 1. The CDR3, as DNA: TGTGCCAGCAGTGGGGGACAGCAGCCCCAGCATTTT. This gives the protein CASSGGQQPQHF.

This rearrangement joins TRBV11-3 to TRBJ1-2; 8 nucleotides align to TRBD1. V lost 5 bases to trimming and J lost 8 bases; unmatched junction nucleotides: 7. Germline values: CDR1 SGHNT, CDR2 YENEEA. The CDR3 totals 13 residues. Here the CDR3 reads CASSPRTGNGYTF. CDR3 nucleotides: TGTGCCAGCAGCCCCAGGACAGGGAACGGCTACACCTTC.

V gene TRBV4-1 combines with J gene TRBJ1-5, with a tentative D call TRBD1 (6 bases). Germline CDR1 MGHRA, CDR2 YSYEKL. The CDR3 has 15 residues. V was pared by 3 bases and J by 2 bases, with 11 bases between. The CDR3 DNA sequence: TGCGCCAGCAGCCAGGGGGCCGAGGGCAATCAGCCCCAGCATTTT. Its protein product is CASSQGAEGNQPQHF.

The gene calls are TRBV6-1 and TRBJ2-7; D remains ambiguous. There are 13 residues in the CDR3. Per the germline V gene, CDR1 is MNHNS and CDR2 is SASEGT. With 2 bases removed from V and 3 bases from J, the gap between germline ends came to 8 bases. CDR3 in amino acids: CASSERLNYEQYF. The CDR3 DNA follows: TGTGCCAGCAGTGAACGGTTGAACTACGAGCAGTACTTC.

The chain joins TRBV28 to TRBJ2-1; D is unclear. Germline V lookup: CDR1 MDHEN, CDR2 SYDVKM. V lost 2 bases and J lost 0, with 8 bases in between. The CDR3 has 15 amino acids. The DNA for the CDR3 is TGTGCCAGCAGTTTAAGAACGAACTCCTACAATGAGCAGTTCTTC. This encodes CASSLRTNSYNEQFF. The full variable domain, with the rest looked up from reference TRBV28 and TRBJ2-1, is DVKVTQSSRYLVKRTGEKVFLECVQDMDHENMFWYRQDPGLGLRLIYFSYDVKMKEKGDIPEGYSVSREKKERFSLILESASTNQTSMYLCASSLRTNSYNEQFFGPGTRLTVL.

V usage is TRBV28 and J usage is TRBJ1-1; D is possibly TRBD1 (6 bases). The CDR3 totals 15 residues. Trimming removed 6 bases from V and 4 bases from J, with 18 bases in between. Germline-derived CDR1 and CDR2 are MDHEN and SYDVKM. The CDR3 DNA reads as TGTGCCAGCAGCTCCCTCACAGGGTTTGGCACTGAAGCTTTCTTT. This sequence encodes CASSSLTGFGTEAFF.

For the CDR3, the DNA is TGTGCCAGTATCGTGTACGGGTACTATGGCTACACCTTC. Amino acids: CASIVYGYYGYTF. The chain recombines TRBV5-6 with TRBJ1-2; unclear D gene. V was pared by 8 bases and J by 3 bases, with 14 bases between. Germline V gives CDR1 SGHDT, CDR2 YYEEEE. The CDR3 loop spans 13 amino acids.

The V and J genes are TRBV9 and TRBJ2-2; no definite D call. The germline gives CDR1 SGDLS, CDR2 YYNGEE. V shed 0 bases and J shed 3 bases, with 9 bases lying between them. This CDR3 comprises 15 residues. This CDR3 reads CASSVEGCHTGELFF. CDR3 in DNA: TGTGCCAGCAGCGTAGAAGGGTGTCACACCGGGGAGCTGTTTTTT. The full variable domain, completed using reference TRBV9 and TRBJ2-2, is DSGVTQTPKHLITATGQRVTLRCSPRSGDLSVYWYQQSLDQGLQFLIQYYNGEERAKGNILERFSAQQFPDLHSELNLSSLELGDSALYFCASSVEGCHTGELFFGEGSRLTVL.

The J gene is TRBJ2-7, the V gene TRBV28; D not resolved. CDR3 length: 14 amino acids. Trimming pared 2 bases from V and 2 bases from J, leaving 10 bases between. CDR1 and CDR2 from the germline V gene are MDHEN and SYDVKM. In DNA form, the CDR3 reads TGTGCCAGCAGTTTAAGACCCTCAACCTACGAGCAGTACTTC. Translating gives CASSLRPSTYEQYF.

V is TRBV4-2 and J is TRBJ2-2; 7 positions agree with TRBD2. Germline V gives CDR1 LGHNA, CDR2 YNFKEQ. V shed 1 base and J 4 bases; nucleotides not matched to a gene: 3. The CDR3 extends over 15 amino acids. CDR3 nucleotides: TGTGCCAGCAGCCAAGGGGGGGGAGGCACCGGGGAGCTGTTTTTT. Translation gives CASSQGGGGTGELFF.

The V call is TRBV4-3, the J call TRBJ2-4, with 8 bases identical to TRBD1. The CDR3 runs to 17 residues. Germline-derived CDR1 and CDR2 are LGHNA and YSLEER. With V trimmed by 1 base and J by 0 bases, 5 bases remained unmatched. This CDR3 is CASSQVTGVLAKNIQYF. CDR3 DNA sequence: TGCGCCAGCAGCCAAGTGACAGGGGTTCTAGCCAAAAACATTCAGTACTTC.

The chain uses TRBV4-3 and TRBJ1-3; 7 bases are a match to TRBD1. The germline gives CDR1 LGHNA, CDR2 YSLEER. The CDR3 length is 19 residues. V lost 1 base, J lost 0 bases, and 12 bases stayed unmatched. CDR3 sequence reads: CASSQVLRTGQISGNTIYF. CDR3 DNA sequence: TGCGCCAGCAGCCAAGTTCTTAGGACAGGCCAAATCTCTGGAAACACCATATATTTT.